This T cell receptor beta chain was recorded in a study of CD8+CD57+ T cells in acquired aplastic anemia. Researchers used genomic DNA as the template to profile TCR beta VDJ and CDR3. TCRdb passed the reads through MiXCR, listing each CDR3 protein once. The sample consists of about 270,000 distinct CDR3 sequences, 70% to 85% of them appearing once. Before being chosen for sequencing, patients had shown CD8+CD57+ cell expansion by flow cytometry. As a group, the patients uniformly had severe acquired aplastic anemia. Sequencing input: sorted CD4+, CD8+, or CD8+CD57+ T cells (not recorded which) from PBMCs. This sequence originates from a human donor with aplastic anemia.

The CDR3 sequence is CASSWDGNQPQHF. The CDR3, as DNA: TGTGCCAGCAGCTGGGACGGCAATCAGCCCCAGCATTTT. This chain joins TRBV11-2 and TRBJ1-5; D perhaps matches TRBD1 (5 bases). V gave up 4 bases and J gave up 2 bases, with 6 bases separating them. The CDR3 spans 13 residues. Germline lookup yields CDR1 SGHAT and CDR2 FQNNGV.